This T cell receptor (beta chain) was recorded in a study of tumor T cells in aggressive B-cell lymphoma. Some clones are missing from TCRdb's copy, which holds only in-frame ones; the method was immunoSEQ multiplex PCR. The data hold roughly 4,000 clones, with over 70% observed a single time. The V segment lost 3 bases and the J segment 7 bases; nucleotides outside the gene matches: 9. The germline CDR1 and CDR2 sequences are SGHNT and YENEEA. CDR3 size: 16 residues. The rearrangement uses TRBV11-3 and TRBJ2-5; 12 bases are a match to TRBD2. Specimen: tumor tissue. The clonotype comes from an adult with diffuse large B cell lymphoma. The DNA for the CDR3 is TGTGCCAGCAGCTTCGGGGCCTCTAGCGGGGGGGGGACCCAGTACTTC. It yields the protein CASSFGASSGGGTQYF. The full variable domain, completed using reference TRBV11-3 and TRBJ2-5, is EAGVVQSPRYKIIEKKQPVAFWCNPISGHNTLYWYLQNLGQGPELLIRYENEEAVDDSQLPKDRFSAERLKGVDSTLKIQPAELGDSAVYLCASSFGASSGGGTQYFGPGTRLLVL.